Listed below are T cell receptor beta chains from one sample, sequenced in a study of human T cells and chemical hapten exposure. TCRdb fed the RACE reads into MiXCR, producing one record per CDR3 protein. The repertoire holds some 300,000 distinct CDR3 sequences, about 5% seen once, with 7% to 10% in the top ten. Sequencing used whole blood, obtained in connection with sensitization to the hapten diphenylcyclopropenone (DPC). All receptors derive from a young woman with alopecia areata. Some clones in this sample may be carry-over from other donors' samples. The CDR3 runs from the conserved cysteine through the conserved F or W. Fields, in order: J gene, V gene, D gene, clone size, CDR3 protein, CDR3 DNA. D genes are given only for firm matches. Only some rows state a clone size, as once, few, many or a class for expanded clones.

>TRBJ1-5|TRBV28|TRBD1|many
CASRPGGASQPQHF
TGTGCCAGCAGGCCAGGGGGCGCGAGTCAGCCCCAGCATTTT
>TRBJ2-7|TRBV29-1|TRBD1|few
CSARQGVSYEQYF
TGCAGCGCCAGACAGGGGGTATCCTACGAGCAGTACTTC
>TRBJ2-5|TRBV5-6|.|many
CASSLEGAETQYF
TGTGCCAGCAGCTTGGAGGGTGCTGAGACCCAGTACTTC
>TRBJ2-2|TRBV6-5|.|.
CASRGPRTTNTGELFF
TGTGCCAGCAGGGGTCCCAGGACAACGAACACCGGGGAGCTGTTTTTT
>TRBJ1-2|TRBV28|.|.
CAIKKPRLGYGYTF
TGTGCCATCAAAAAACCGAGACTGGGCTATGGCTACACCTTC
>TRBJ1-5|TRBV7-2|TRBD1|few
CASSLQAGGSSNQPQHF
TGTGCCAGCAGCTTGCAGGCAGGGGGTTCTAGCAATCAGCCCCAGCATTTT
>TRBJ2-1|TRBV7-2|.|.
CASSLVLFDEQFF
TGTGCCAGCAGCTTAGTATTATTTGATGAGCAGTTCTTC
>TRBJ1-1|TRBV3-1|.|many
CASSQDSGPRGAFF
TGTGCCAGCAGCCAAGATTCGGGGCCTCGAGGAGCTTTCTTT
>TRBJ1-6|TRBV4-2|.|few
CASSQEGTESSYNSPLHF
TGTGCCAGCAGCCAAGAAGGGACGGAGAGCTCCTATAATTCACCCCTCCACTTT
>TRBJ2-5|TRBV12-3/TRBV12-4|.|.
CASSTGRQLQETQYF
TGTGCCAGCAGTACGGGACGGCAACTCCAAGAGACCCAGTACTTC
>TRBJ2-3|TRBV6-4|.|few
CASSDGAGSTDTQYF
TGTGCCAGCAGTGACGGGGCAGGTAGCACAGATACGCAGTATTTT
>TRBJ2-3|TRBV25-1|TRBD2|.
CASSELGTSGGFTDTQYF
TGTGCCAGCAGTGAATTGGGGACTAGCGGGGGGTTCACAGATACGCAGTATTTT
>TRBJ2-3|TRBV10-3|.|many
CAISEEGSYTDTQYF
TGTGCCATCAGTGAAGAGGGGTCTTACACAGATACGCAGTATTTT
>TRBJ2-7|TRBV4-2|.|many
CASSHLTGSGAGDGYEQYF
TGTGCCAGCAGCCATCTCACTGGAAGCGGGGCAGGGGATGGGTACGAGCAGTACTTC
>TRBJ2-3|TRBV6-6|.|few
CASSPIHGGHRDTQYF
TGTGCCAGCAGTCCGATTCACGGGGGCCATCGGGATACGCAGTATTTT
>TRBJ2-7|TRBV11-2|TRBD1|.
CASSSRDSRSYEQYF
TGTGCCAGCAGCTCCCGGGACAGCCGCTCCTACGAGCAGTACTTC
>TRBJ2-7|TRBV5-1|TRBD1|few
CASSPDRQGTPYEQYF
TGCGCCAGCAGCCCCGACCGACAGGGTACGCCCTACGAGCAGTACTTC
>TRBJ2-3|TRBV29-1|TRBD1|many
CSVGQGEVTDTQYF
TGCAGCGTTGGACAGGGGGAGGTCACAGATACGCAGTATTTT
>TRBJ2-2|TRBV12-3/TRBV12-4|.|.
CASSFPKVDPDELRLGELFF
TGTGCCAGCAGTTTCCCAAAAGTCGACCCTGACGAATTACGCCTCGGGGAGCTGTTTTTT
>TRBJ1-1|TRBV4-2|.|many
CASSPGTGRDTEAFF
TGTGCCAGCAGCCCCGGTACAGGGAGGGACACTGAAGCTTTCTTT
>TRBJ2-3|TRBV9|.|.
CASSDDHAGTQYF
TGTGCCAGCAGCGACGACCACGCGGGTACGCAGTATTTT
>TRBJ1-1|TRBV6-5|TRBD1|.
CASSPVDRGLHTEAFF
TGTGCCAGCAGCCCCGTAGACAGGGGGCTGCACACTGAAGCTTTCTTT
>TRBJ2-3|TRBV9|TRBD2|.
CASSVGGTSGVDTQYF
TGTGCCAGCAGCGTAGGCGGGACTAGCGGGGTGGATACGCAGTATTTT
>TRBJ2-7|TRBV6-5|.|many
CASSRDGAYEQYF
TGTGCCAGCAGCCGGGACGGTGCCTACGAGCAGTACTTC
>TRBJ2-3|TRBV20-1|TRBD1|few
CSVDRAGTDTQYF
TGCAGTGTGGACAGGGCGGGCACAGATACGCAGTATTTT
>TRBJ1-2|TRBV3-1|.|.
CASSLGPHYGYTF
TGTGCCAGCAGCCTGGGGCCGCACTATGGCTACACCTTC
>TRBJ1-1|TRBV3-1|.|few
CASSQAVGRTEAFF
TGTGCCAGCAGCCAAGCGGTTGGAAGGACTGAAGCTTTCTTT
>TRBJ1-2|TRBV28|.|many
CASSLAGDGYTF
TGTGCCAGCAGTTTGGCAGGGGATGGCTACACCTTC
>TRBJ1-2|TRBV21-1|.|few
CASSKEERGYTF
TGTGCCAGCAGCAAAGAAGAAAGGGGCTACACCTTC
>TRBJ2-3|TRBV27|.|.
CASSLSGLRGTDTQYF
TGTGCCAGCAGTTTATCGGGCCTTCGGGGCACAGATACGCAGTATTTT
>TRBJ2-1|TRBV7-9|.|.
CASSSSNSNEQFF
TGTGCCAGCAGCTCCTCAAATTCCAATGAGCAGTTCTTC
>TRBJ2-1|TRBV6-2/TRBV6-3|TRBD2|.
CASQVAGGYNEQFF
TGTGCCAGCCAAGTAGCGGGGGGATACAATGAGCAGTTCTTC
>TRBJ2-1|TRBV10-3|.|.
CATGQPSSYNEQFF
TGTGCCACTGGACAGCCCAGCTCCTACAATGAGCAGTTCTTC
>TRBJ1-1|TRBV29-1|.|few
CSVDGRTNTEAFF
TGCAGCGTTGATGGCAGGACGAACACTGAAGCTTTCTTT